This T cell receptor beta chain was identified during a study of cytomegalovirus exposure and HLA in healthy donors. The overall study: Earlier sequencing of some 180 million T cells yielded around 120 million unique TCR beta sequences.

PCR primers comprised 60 Vbeta and 13 Jbeta primers. Generated by immunoSEQ multiplex PCR, the TCRdb table keeps only in-frame clones and is missing some. The sample lists some 97,000 clones, around three quarters occurring once. Trimming took 3 bases from V and 3 from J; bases not matched to a gene: 6. CDR1 is SGDLS and CDR2 is YYNGEE in the germline V gene. This CDR3 comprises 14 residues. Concerning this clone itself: Its antigen is undetermined.

Whole-study results and caveats: Across donors, sequencing depth was assumed by presence/absence analyses to be roughly uniform.

The J gene is TRBJ2-7, the V gene TRBV9, with TRBD1 matching over 7 bases. This receptor was taken from a woman aged 45-65 years in good health and CMV-seropositive. The source material was PBMCs. The CDR3 region is CASSASGGSYEQYF. In DNA form, the CDR3 reads TGTGCCAGCAGCGCCTCAGGGGGAAGCTACGAGCAGTACTTC. Variable domain in full (rest from reference TRBV9 and TRBJ2-7): DSGVTQTPKHLITATGQRVTLRCSPRSGDLSVYWYQQSLDQGLQFLIQYYNGEERAKGNILERFSAQQFPDLHSELNLSSLELGDSALYFCASSASGGSYEQYFGPGTRLTVT.